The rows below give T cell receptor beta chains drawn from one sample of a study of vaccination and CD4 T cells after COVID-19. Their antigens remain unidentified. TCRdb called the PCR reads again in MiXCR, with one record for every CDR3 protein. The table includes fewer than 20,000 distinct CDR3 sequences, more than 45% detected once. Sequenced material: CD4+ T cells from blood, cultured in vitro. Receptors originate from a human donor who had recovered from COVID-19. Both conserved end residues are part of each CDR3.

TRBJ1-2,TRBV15,CATSVQENYGYTF
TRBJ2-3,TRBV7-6,CASSLATAGGSDTQYF
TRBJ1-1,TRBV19,CATRAQGSTEAFF
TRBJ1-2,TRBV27,CASSERGYPGYTF
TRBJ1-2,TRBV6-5,CASSYTGQPTNYGYTF
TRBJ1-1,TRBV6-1,CATGRQGRLNTEAFF
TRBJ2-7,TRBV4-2,CASSQTGGGSYEQYF
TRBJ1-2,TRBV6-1,CASSDGQGARGYTF
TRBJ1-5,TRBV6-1,CASRTANQPQHF
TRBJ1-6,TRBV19,CASSINLDRGYNSPLHF
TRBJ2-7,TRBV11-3,CASSLRDADYEQYF
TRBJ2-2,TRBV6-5,CASSYVRRLNTGELFF
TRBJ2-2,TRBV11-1,CASSMGWQLAGAGTGELFF
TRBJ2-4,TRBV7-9,CASSRSKTGSRVIQYF
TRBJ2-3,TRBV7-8,CASSSVYSTDTQYF
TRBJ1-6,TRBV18,CASSPPIRVGGTNSPLHF
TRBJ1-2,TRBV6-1,CASSPSALSYTF
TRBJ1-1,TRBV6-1,CASSELGSTEAFF
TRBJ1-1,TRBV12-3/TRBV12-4,CASSLPGAMNTEAFF
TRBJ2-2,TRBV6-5,CASSYSRDTGELFF
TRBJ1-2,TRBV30,CAWSSTDGYGYTF
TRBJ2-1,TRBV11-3,CASSLNRNNEQFF
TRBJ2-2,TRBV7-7,CASSLVLGAGELFF
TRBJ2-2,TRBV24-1,CATSDYTGSDTGELFF
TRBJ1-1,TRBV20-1,CSASRIDLGHTEAFF
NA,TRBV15,CATSEGASGETQYF
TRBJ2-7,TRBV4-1,CASSQSTGSMYEQYF
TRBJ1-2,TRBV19,CASRGPLPANYGYTF
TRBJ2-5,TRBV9,CASSVGALGGQETQYF
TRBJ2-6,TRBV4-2,CASTDGSGANVLTF
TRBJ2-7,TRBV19,CASSIASGTYEQYF
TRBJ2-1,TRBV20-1,CSAAVSGSQQFF
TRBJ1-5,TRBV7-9,CASSLVAGGGNQPQHF
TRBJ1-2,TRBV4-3,CASSQALGGIYGYTF
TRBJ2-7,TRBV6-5,CASSYSPAGGYEQYF
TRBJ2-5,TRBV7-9,CASSPYGPDGTQYF
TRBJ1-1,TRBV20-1,CSALPGHGNTEAFF
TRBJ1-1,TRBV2,CASVRGRANTEAFF
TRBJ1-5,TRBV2,CASSGPGPPQHF
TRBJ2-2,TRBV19,CASSILRQLGTGELFF
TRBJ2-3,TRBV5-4,CASSPPGMSGSTDTQYF
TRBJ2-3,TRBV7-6,CASSSGGRDTQYF
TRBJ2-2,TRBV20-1,CSAQGNTGELFF